This TCR beta chain is from a study of a mutant IDH1 vaccine in newly diagnosed glioma. Study-level points and caveats: Altogether, around 95% of patients exhibited vaccine-induced immune responses.

Sequencing used immunoSEQ multiplex PCR; TCRdb keeps in-frame clones, though not all of them. There are under 90,000 clones in the sample; 70% to 80% occur only once, and around 8.5% lies in the top ten. Time point: baseline, week 1 (first vaccination visit). Treatment defined: pre-vaccination baseline after standard-of-care therapy. The astrocytomas were IDH1-mutant, ATRX-negative, and WHO grade 3 or 4. For this clone: Its antigen is undetermined.

CDR1 and CDR2 (germline): MNHEY, SVGAGI. Trimming took 5 bases from V and 6 from J; bases not matched to a gene: 4. This CDR3 region has 14 residues. The sequences come from PBMCs, collected from a glioma patient treated with radiotherapy, temozolomide or both. The rearrangement joins TRBV6-5 to TRBJ2-1, with 10 bases that match TRBD2. This sequence originates from a man aged 45 to 65 with glioma. The DNA of the CDR3 is TGTGCCAGCAGTCCTCGGACTAGCGGCAATGAGCAGTTCTTC. This sequence encodes CASSPRTSGNEQFF.